Listed below are T cell receptor beta chains from one sample, sequenced in a study of human T cells and chemical hapten exposure. TCRdb itself ran the RACE reads through MiXCR, one entry per CDR3 protein. The sample lists 35,000 to 50,000 distinct CDR3 sequences, 3.5% to 4.5% occurring once. The sequencing sample was made of whole blood. The receptors come from a female donor in good health. Some clones in this sample may be carry-over from other donors' samples. CDR3s include the opening cysteine and the closing phenylalanine or tryptophan.

CDR3 length	V gene	J gene	CDR3 protein
15	TRBV3-1	TRBJ2-7	CASSFPGQRTHEQYF
13	TRBV12-3/TRBV12-4	TRBJ1-2	CASSHTGFWGYTF
14	TRBV20-1	TRBJ2-1	CSVLSGTSCTEQFF
12	TRBV27	TRBJ2-7	CASSRSRLEQYF
13	TRBV20-1	TRBJ2-7	CSARLSGTYEQYF
15	TRBV18	TRBJ2-4	CASSPPTDARFVQYF
17	TRBV12-3/TRBV12-4	TRBJ2-3	CASSFPSSGGPTDTQYF
15	TRBV14	TRBJ2-3	CASSMTAALGDTQYF
14	TRBV3-1	TRBJ1-1	CASRDRAVGTEAFF
15	TRBV6-5	TRBJ1-5	CASSYSHWNRQPQHF
13	TRBV6-5	TRBJ1-3	CASSSRGANTIYF
13	TRBV10-3	TRBJ2-5	CAEPGPGRETQYF
13	TRBV6-6	TRBJ2-3	CASSYFLTDTQYF
18	TRBV7-9	TRBJ2-7	CASSLVRRVRTESYEQYF
15	TRBV5-1	TRBJ2-3	CASSLHGGQEDTQYF
16	TRBV18	TRBJ2-1	CASSPPGQGVYNEQFF
13	TRBV30	TRBJ1-5	CAFGGQVNQPQHF
12	TRBV29-1	TRBJ1-1	CSVEPRRQGAFF
16	TRBV29-1	TRBJ2-1	CSVTSGASWTVNEQFF
14	TRBV25-1	TRBJ2-7	CASSGVGDHYEQYF
12	TRBV6-2/TRBV6-3	TRBJ1-5	CASLSLGSPQHF
16	TRBV12-3/TRBV12-4	TRBJ2-7	CASSFWEGDRYYEQYF
16	TRBV28	TRBJ1-4	CASSLILTGGYEKLFF
13	TRBV15	TRBJ2-3	CATSRSPVDTQYF
13	TRBV5-1	TRBJ1-4	CASSFGSGEKLFF
13	TRBV7-8	TRBJ2-5	CASSLALTGGPYF
17	TRBV21-1	TRBJ1-4	CASSKAQLQATNEKLFF
15	TRBV3-1	TRBJ1-1	CASSSEGFWPTEAFF
14	TRBV9	TRBJ1-1	CASSVGTSDTEAFF
16	TRBV5-6	TRBJ2-1	CASSLRTGLIQYEQFF
14	TRBV5-1	TRBJ1-2	CASRTGTGMRGYTF
13	TRBV7-6	TRBJ2-3	CASSLDDTDTQYF
13	TRBV12-3/TRBV12-4	TRBJ2-1	CASSRTGWDEQFF
13	TRBV15	TRBJ1-1	CATSSWENTEAFF
16	TRBV5-6	TRBJ1-5	CASSPYWDMSNQPQHF
16	TRBV7-9	TRBJ2-1	CASSLSRGGESNEQFF
17	TRBV25-1	TRBJ1-1	CASSEFRQGPIGTEAFF
12	TRBV5-4	TRBJ2-3	CASSLDLHLQYF
18	TRBV5-1	TRBJ2-6	CASSLGRLLGSGANVLTF
16	TRBV4-2	TRBJ2-3	CASSQGLAGGPDTQYF